The clone carrying this T cell receptor beta chain was counted only a few times. Its antigen is not known. This record comes from a study of blood T cells in healthy people across ages. In the study overall: Per two T cells, about one barcoded beta molecule was captured through template switching.

A second about 7 to 11 cycle PCR used barcoded and J-beta primers. Researchers report that each sample yielded at least 3 million CDR3-containing paired-end reads. TCRdb used MiXCR to reprocess the 5' RACE reads, holding one entry per CDR3 protein. The sample carries about 570,000 distinct CDR3 sequences, approximately 25% recorded once. Study findings and constraints: More naive CD4+ cells and higher diversity marked long-lived donors relative to aged donors.

Isolation per sample recovered at least 6.5 million PBMCs. The CDR3 has 14 residues. The V gene's germline CDR1 is DFQATT and CDR2 SNEGSKA (reference sequence). V gave up 3 bases and J gave up 5 bases; unmatched junction bases: 5. The chain links TRBV20-1 to TRBJ2-3; 10 nucleotides line up with TRBD2. The TCR originated in a woman between 65 and 79 years old in good health. The sample taken for sequencing was blood. CDR3 sequence reads: CSASPSGGLDTQYF. The CDR3 DNA sequence: TGCAGTGCTAGTCCTAGCGGGGGTTTAGATACGCAGTATTTT.